A selection of T cell receptor beta chains follows, all from one sample in a study of T cell changes during pregnancy in multiple sclerosis. Assay: immunoSEQ multiplex PCR; the TCRdb copy retains only in-frame clones and omits some. The sample includes about 110,000 clones, around 90% of them seen just once. The sample in question was peripheral blood, obtained in the third trimester of pregnancy. The receptor source for this set is a female donor with multiple sclerosis, enrolled in a pregnancy study. Both conserved end residues are trimmed from each CDR3.

v_call,j_call,cdr3_aa
TRBV15,TRBJ1-5,ATSVDLLGGQPQH
TRBV11-3,TRBJ2-1,ASSLSAGGSYNEQF
TRBV4-1,TRBJ1-1,ASSQVSMVRGGDTEAF
TRBV27,TRBJ1-2,ASSLSGTGIYGYT
TRBV7-9,TRBJ1-1,ASSLTQTANTEAF
TRBV9,TRBJ2-3,ASSVVPGGGNTDTQY
TRBV30,TRBJ2-7,AWTPPDRLYEQY
TRBV6-1,TRBJ2-3,ASSERNRVADTQY
TRBV10-1,TRBJ2-3,ASSESGALPDTQY
TRBV4-2,TRBJ2-5,ASSQGVVGGRESETQY
TRBV6-1,TRBJ1-5,ASSEKGTGATLSNQPQH
TRBV6-6,TRBJ1-1,ASSSQGTPSPEAF
TRBV27,TRBJ2-7,ASSCGPGQGCLEQY
TRBV6-1,TRBJ1-1,ASSETPWPEAF
TRBV10-3,TRBJ1-1,AISEGVASAF
TRBV28,TRBJ1-5,ASSLWDRGMIGSNQPQH
TRBV7-9,TRBJ2-3,ASSLLRRTDTQY
TRBV11-2,TRBJ1-2,ASSPIWTGGSYGYT
TRBV19,TRBJ2-5,ASSNRGTGSGETQY
TRBV5-4,TRBJ2-1,ASSAEGPTGNEQF
TRBV7-3,TRBJ1-1,ASSAQPWTGNTEAF
TRBV18,TRBJ2-1,ASSPPAGVYNEQF
TRBV5-1,TRBJ2-1,ASSLAVDSEQF
TRBV7-2,TRBJ2-3,ASSGGGFRFTDTQY
TRBV9,TRBJ1-1,ASNHGPVARENTEAF
TRBV15,TRBJ1-5,ATSRDFPRDQPQH
TRBV10-3,TRBJ1-3,AIGGSSASGNTIY
TRBV6-1,TRBJ2-3,ASSEAGHHTDTQY
TRBV19,TRBJ1-1,ASSIGLSEAF
TRBV19,TRBJ1-5,ASSIDGRGYQPQH
TRBV18,TRBJ2-2,ASSPRTQDGELF
TRBV6-1,TRBJ2-3,ASSGWQGAGDTQY
TRBV2,TRBJ2-7,ARGVAGSSYEQY
TRBV28,TRBJ1-4,ASSPGYEKLF